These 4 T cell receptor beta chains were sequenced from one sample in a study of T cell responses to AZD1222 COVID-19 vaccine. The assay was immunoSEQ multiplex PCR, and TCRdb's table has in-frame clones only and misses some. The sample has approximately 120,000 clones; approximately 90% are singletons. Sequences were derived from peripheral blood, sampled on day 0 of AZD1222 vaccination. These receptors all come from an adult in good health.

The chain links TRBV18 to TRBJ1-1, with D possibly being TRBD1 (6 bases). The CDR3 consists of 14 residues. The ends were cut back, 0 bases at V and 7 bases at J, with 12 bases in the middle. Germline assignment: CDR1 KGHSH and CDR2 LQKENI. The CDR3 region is CASSPPSRGDEAFF. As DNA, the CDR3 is TGTGCCAGCTCACCACCGTCAAGGGGGGATGAAGCTTTCTTT.

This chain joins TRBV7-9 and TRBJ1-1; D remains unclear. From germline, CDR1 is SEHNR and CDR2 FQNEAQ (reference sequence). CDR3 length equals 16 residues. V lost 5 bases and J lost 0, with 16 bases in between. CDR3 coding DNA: TGTGCCAGCAGCCCGAGTGTTCATGGCATGAACACTGAAGCTTTCTTT. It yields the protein CASSPSVHGMNTEAFF.

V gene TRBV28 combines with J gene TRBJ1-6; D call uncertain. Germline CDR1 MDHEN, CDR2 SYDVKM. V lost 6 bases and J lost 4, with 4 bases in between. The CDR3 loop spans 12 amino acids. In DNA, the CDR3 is TGTGCCAGCAGGTCATATAATTCACCCCTCCACTTT. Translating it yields CASRSYNSPLHF. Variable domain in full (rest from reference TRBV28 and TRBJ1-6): DVKVTQSSRYLVKRTGEKVFLECVQDMDHENMFWYRQDPGLGLRLIYFSYDVKMKEKGDIPEGYSVSREKKERFSLILESASTNQTSMYLCASRSYNSPLHFGNGTRLTVT.

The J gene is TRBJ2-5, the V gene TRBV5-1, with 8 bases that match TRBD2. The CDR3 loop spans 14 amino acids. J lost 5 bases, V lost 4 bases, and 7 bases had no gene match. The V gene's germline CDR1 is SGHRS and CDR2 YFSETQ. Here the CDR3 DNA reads TGCGCCAGCAGCAGGACAGCGGGGGCGGAGACCCAGTACTTC. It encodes CASSRTAGAETQYF.